Shown below are 19 T cell receptor beta chains from a single sample sequenced in a study of long-term antiretroviral therapy in people with HIV. Researchers ran immunoSEQ v3.0 at survey level. The protocol was immunoSEQ multiplex PCR, while the TCRdb copy is restricted to in-frame clones and leaves out a portion. The sample yields approximately 15,000 clones, roughly four fifths seen once. The sample was unsorted PBMCs, taken 0.3 years after starting antiretroviral therapy. Receptors were obtained from a young man with HIV.

The V call is TRBV13, the J call TRBJ2-5; D remains ambiguous. With the DNA end fitting TRBJ2-7 better, the J assignment may be wrong. Germline-derived CDR1 and CDR2 are PRHDT and FYEKMQ (reference sequence). The CDR3 runs to 11 residues. CDR3 sequence: CASSDSYEQYF. The CDR3 DNA is TGTGCCAGCAGCGACTCCTACGAGCAGTACTTC.

The chain has TRBV29-1 and TRBJ2-7; D tentatively fits TRBD1 or TRBD2 (6 bases each). CDR3 length equals 13 residues. Trimming removed 1 base from V and 6 bases from J, with 13 bases in between. CDR1 is SQVTM, CDR2 ANQGSEA, per germline. CDR3 DNA: TGCAGCGTTGAAGGGACGGAGGGGGGCGAGCAGTACTTC. This encodes CSVEGTEGGEQYF.

The chain carries TRBV18 and TRBJ1-1; D is unresolved. The CDR3 is 14 residues long. CDR1 and CDR2 from the germline V gene are KGHSH and LQKENI. V was pared by 1 base and J by 1 base, with 7 bases between. The CDR3 DNA is TGTGCCAGCTCACCACTCGAGGGGAACACTGAAGCTTTCTTT. This translates into CASSPLEGNTEAFF.

For this clone: Within the sample, other DNA sequences also encode this same CDR3. The CDR3 DNA reads TGTGCCAGCACCTATGGGACTTCTAGCTCCTACGAGCAGTACGTC. Protein product: CASTYGTSSSYEQYV. The V gene is TRBV6-1, the J gene TRBJ2-7; D perhaps matches TRBD2 (6 bases). Germline V gene lookup returns CDR1 MNHNS and CDR2 SASEGT. V lost 7 bases and J 0 bases, leaving 16 bases between the germline ends. The CDR3 length is 15 residues.

The chain recombines TRBV28 with TRBJ1-1; D is perhaps TRBD1 (5 bases). The germline gives CDR1 MDHEN, CDR2 SYDVKM. The CDR3 has 13 residues. Deletions cut 7 bases from V and 2 bases from J, with 11 bases between. The CDR3 sequence: CASTPGLNTEAFF. The CDR3, as DNA: TGTGCCAGCACCCCGGGACTTAACACTGAAGCTTTCTTT.

V is TRBV19 and J is TRBJ1-6, with D tentatively TRBD1 (6 bases). CDR1 is LNHDA, CDR2 SQIVND, per germline (reference sequence). The CDR3 is 14 amino acids. The germline V and J ends were trimmed by 5 bases and 7 bases, with 12 bases remaining between them. CDR3 nucleotides: TGTGCCAGTAGTTGGACAGACCCCAATTCACCCCTCCACTTT. It yields the protein CASSWTDPNSPLHF.

Here the CDR3 reads CASSDRGSGEKLFF. DNA of the CDR3: TGTGCCAGCAGCGACAGGGGTTCGGGGGAAAAACTGTTTTTT. This chain connects TRBV6-6 to TRBJ1-4, with 8 bases lining up with TRBD1. This CDR3 contains 14 residues. From germline, CDR1 is MNHNY and CDR2 SVGAGI (reference sequence). The V segment lost 6 bases and the J segment 8 bases; nucleotides outside the gene matches: 8.

V and J are TRBV28 and TRBJ1-6; TRBD1 agrees at 9 bases. After removal of 7 bases from V and 10 bases from J, the junction contained 8 bases not matched to a gene. This CDR3 has 14 amino acids. In germline, CDR1 is MDHEN, CDR2 SYDVKM. Written as DNA, the CDR3 is TGTGCCAGCAAACCGGGACAGGGCGGGTCACCCCTCCACTTT. The encoded protein is CASKPGQGGSPLHF.

The V gene is TRBV19, the J gene TRBJ1-1; possible D gene TRBD1, 6 bases. CDR1 is LNHDA and CDR2 is SQIVND in the germline V gene (reference sequence). This CDR3 has 12 residues. V gave up 5 bases and J gave up 6 bases, with 10 bases separating them. CDR3 DNA sequence: TGTGCCAGTAGTGGGCAGGGGCCTGAAGCTTTCTTT. It encodes CASSGQGPEAFF.

The chain combines TRBV2 with TRBJ2-7, with 10 bases aligning to TRBD1. CDR3 length equals 16 residues. CDR1 and CDR2 from the germline V gene are SNHLY and FYNNEI. Trimming at V came to 6 bases and at J to 2 bases, leaving 10 bases not matched to a gene. CDR3 sequence reads: CASRAGTGDPTYEQYF. The CDR3 DNA reads as TGTGCCAGCAGGGCCGGGACAGGGGACCCCACCTACGAGCAGTACTTC. Combining the CDR3 with reference TRBV2 and TRBJ2-7 gives the whole variable domain EPEVTQTPSHQVTQMGQEVILRCVPISNHLYFYWYRQILGQKVEFLVSFYNNEISEKSEIFDDQFSVERPDGSNFTLKIRSTKLEDSAMYFCASRAGTGDPTYEQYFGPGTRLTVT.

The chain couples TRBV29-1 to TRBJ2-6, with D uncertain. The V and J ends lost 6 bases and 0 bases respectively, with 9 bases between them. Germline V CDR1 and CDR2: SQVTM, ANQGSEA. The CDR3 has 14 residues. The CDR3 is CSVRSSSGANVLTF. The CDR3 region has the DNA TGCAGCGTCCGCAGCAGCTCTGGGGCCAACGTCCTGACTTTC.

This clone is deemed medium-sized. The same CDR3 can be traced to other DNA sequences in this sample. The chain employs TRBV14 and TRBJ2-1; 11 bases align to TRBD1. The germline V gene has CDR1 SGHDN and CDR2 FVKESK. This CDR3 is built from 16 residues. The J segment lost 5 bases and the V segment lost 3 bases, leaving 6 bases of the junction unmatched. Here the CDR3 DNA reads TGTGCCAGCAGCCAGGTACCGGGACAGGGGGACAATGAGCAGTTCTTC. It yields the protein CASSQVPGQGDNEQFF.

V gene TRBV18 combines with J gene TRBJ2-4, with TRBD2 as a possible D gene (5 bases). The CDR3 extends over 17 amino acids. Germline CDR1 KGHSH, CDR2 LQKENI. Deletions cut 2 bases from V and 3 bases from J, with 17 bases between. The CDR3 sequence is CASSPGRGFVGKNIQYF. CDR3 DNA sequence: TGTGCCAGCTCACCAGGACGGGGATTTGTGGGCAAAAACATTCAGTACTTC.

The V and J genes are TRBV28 and TRBJ1-5; D ambiguous. V was cut by 2 bases and J by 0 bases, with 8 bases left in between. The CDR3 extends over 15 amino acids. Germline lookup yields CDR1 MDHEN and CDR2 SYDVKM. The CDR3 DNA is TGTGCCAGCAGTTTAATCACAGCTAGCAATCAGCCCCAGCATTTT. This translates into CASSLITASNQPQHF.

The chain couples TRBV2 to TRBJ1-1, with 10 bases identical to TRBD1. The CDR3 has 14 amino acids. The V segment lost 5 bases and the J segment 4 bases; nucleotides outside the gene matches: 4. CDR1 SNHLY and CDR2 FYNNEI come from the germline V gene. The CDR3 DNA sequence: TGTGCCAGCAGTCCGGGACAGGGGACCACTGAAGCTTTCTTT. It is translated as CASSPGQGTTEAFF.

This clone turned up a few times. The V gene is TRBV25-1, the J gene TRBJ1-6; no clear D gene. Trimming stripped 3 bases from V and 10 bases from J, with 16 bases between. CDR1 is MGHDK and CDR2 is SYGVNS in the germline V gene. The CDR3 runs 15 residues. CDR3 DNA: TGTGCCAGCAGTGAGGGAACAGCCTCTCAGTCACCCCTCCACTTT. Translating gives CASSEGTASQSPLHF.

This clone was detected only a few times. The V call is TRBV5-6, the J call TRBJ1-1; no firm D call. Looked up from germline, CDR1 is SGHDT and CDR2 is YYEEEE. CDR3 length: 14 amino acids. V lost 0 bases and J lost 1, with 7 bases in between. This CDR3 reads CASSLGPTNTEAFF. The CDR3 bases are TGTGCCAGCAGCTTGGGACCGACGAACACTGAAGCTTTCTTT.

This sequence joins TRBV2 and TRBJ1-4, with D unclear. Germline-derived CDR1 and CDR2 are SNHLY and FYNNEI. Trimming pared 1 base from V and 8 bases from J, leaving 11 bases between. The CDR3 sequence is 14 residues long. The CDR3 coding sequence is TGTGCCAGCAGTGAAGGCGGCGGGAGAGAAAAACTGTTTTTT. Its protein is CASSEGGGREKLFF.

In nucleotides, the CDR3 is TGTGCCAGCAGCTGGGAGGGGCGGGGTGAAGCTTTCTTT. Translation gives CASSWEGRGEAFF. V is TRBV7-2 and J is TRBJ1-1, with D possibly being TRBD1 (5 bases). Germline CDR1 and CDR2: SGHTA and FQGNSA. Trimming removed 4 bases at V and 7 bases at J, with 13 bases between. The CDR3 has 13 residues.